This entry lists 25 T cell receptor beta chains sequenced from one sample in a study of cytomegalovirus exposure and HLA in healthy donors. Clones were read by immunoSEQ multiplex PCR, and TCRdb kept only the in-frame ones, dropping some. Of around 200,000 clones listed, about four fifths were seen once; the top ten hold 2.5% to 3.5%. Specimen: PBMCs. All receptors derive from a woman aged 18-35 years in good health and CMV-seropositive.

This sequence joins TRBV7-9 and TRBJ1-2; 11 positions agree with TRBD1. The CDR3 is 13 residues long. Germline V CDR1 and CDR2: SEHNR, FQNEAQ (reference sequence). The junction had 2 bases not matched to a gene; V was cut back by 5 bases and J by 6 bases. In DNA form, the CDR3 reads TGTGCCAGCAGCCCGGGACAGGGGGATGGCTACACCTTC. Amino acid sequence: CASSPGQGDGYTF.

In this sample, this clone turned up once. The chain is built from TRBV27 and TRBJ1-2; maybe TRBD1 (6 bases). CDR1 is MNHEY, CDR2 SMNVEV, per germline (reference sequence). This CDR3 spans 13 amino acids. The ends were cut back, 5 bases at V and 3 bases at J, with 10 bases in the middle. In DNA form, the CDR3 reads TGTGCCAGCAGTCACAGGGTAGACTATGGCTACACCTTC. Translating it yields CASSHRVDYGYTF.

This clone was seen only once. The chain is built from TRBV19 and TRBJ1-1, with D possibly being TRBD1 (5 bases). V lost 2 bases and J lost 5, with 18 bases in between. The CDR3 is 16 amino acids. CDR1 is LNHDA, CDR2 SQIVND, per germline (reference sequence). CDR3 bases: TGTGCCAGTAGTATACGAAACGGTGGGGGGTGGACTGAAGCTTTCTTT. Encoded protein: CASSIRNGGGWTEAFF.

The count of this clone is one. The chain recombines TRBV5-1 with TRBJ1-2, with TRBD1 matching over 7 bases. Unmatched junction bases numbered 8, after V lost 6 bases and J lost 3 bases. Per the germline V gene, CDR1 is SGHRS and CDR2 is YFSETQ. The CDR3 extends over 14 amino acids. The CDR3 DNA sequence: TGCGCCAGCACGAGAGGGGGCGCGGACTATGGCTACACCTTC. It translates to CASTRGGADYGYTF. The whole variable domain, filled in from reference TRBV5-1 and TRBJ1-2, reads KAGVTQTPRYLIKTRGQQVTLSCSPISGHRSVSWYQQTPGQGLQFLFEYFSETQRNKGNFPGRFSGRQFSNSRSEMNVSTLELGDSALYLCASTRGGADYGYTFGSGTRLTVV.

The chain recombines TRBV19 with TRBJ2-2, with 12 bases lining up with TRBD1. Trimming took 7 bases from V and 7 from J; bases not matched to a gene: 10. CDR3 length: 16 amino acids. Germline V gene sequence: CDR1 LNHDA, CDR2 SQIVND (reference sequence). For the CDR3, the DNA is TGTGCCAGTAACTTCCCGGGACAGGGGGCCGTCGGGGAGCTGTTTTTT. This sequence encodes CASNFPGQGAVGELFF.

The chain combines TRBV18 with TRBJ2-7; TRBD1 aligns across 10 bases. The ends lost 6 bases at V and 5 bases at J; junction bases unmatched: 13. Looked up from germline, CDR1 is KGHSH and CDR2 is LQKENI. This CDR3 contains 16 residues. As DNA, the CDR3 is TGTGCCAGCTCCCGATCTGTTGGGACAGGGGTCGACGAGCAGTACTTC. Protein product: CASSRSVGTGVDEQYF. Using reference TRBV18 and TRBJ2-7 for the parts outside the CDR3, the full variable domain is NAGVMQNPRHLVRRRGQEARLRCSPMKGHSHVYWYRQLPEEGLKFMVYLQKENIIDESGMPKERFSAEFPKEGPSILRIQQVVRGDSAAYFCASSRSVGTGVDEQYFGPGTRLTVT.

The chain uses TRBV29-1 and TRBJ2-7; the match to TRBD1 covers 7 bases. V was pared by 0 bases and J by 1 base, with 0 bases of the junction left unmatched. CDR1 is SQVTM and CDR2 is ANQGSEA in the germline V gene. This CDR3 comprises 13 residues. The CDR3 reads CSVEEGQSYEQYF. DNA for the CDR3: TGCAGCGTTGAAGAGGGACAGTCCTACGAGCAGTACTTC.

This chain uses TRBV25-1 with TRBJ1-2; D gene uncertain. This CDR3 contains 14 residues. From germline, CDR1 is MGHDK and CDR2 SYGVNS. V lost 5 bases and J lost 3, with 13 bases in between. DNA for the CDR3: TGTGCCAGCAGTCAGAACATTCAAGACTATGGCTACACCTTC. Translation: CASSQNIQDYGYTF.

In the case of this clone: This sample includes further DNA sequences coding for the same CDR3. V gene TRBV18 combines with J gene TRBJ2-7; 10 bases are a match to TRBD1. J gave up 5 bases and V 3 bases, and 1 base lay outside the gene matches. The CDR3 runs to 13 residues. Looked up from germline, CDR1 is KGHSH and CDR2 is LQKENI. The CDR3 spells CASSPGQGNEQYF. Written as DNA, the CDR3 is TGTGCCAGCTCACCGGGACAGGGGAACGAGCAGTACTTC.

The rearrangement joins TRBV7-8 to TRBJ2-3; D is possibly TRBD1 (6 bases). The CDR3 has 16 residues. CDR1 SGHVS and CDR2 FQNEAQ come from the germline V gene. V was cut by 1 base and J by 4 bases, with 15 bases left in between. In DNA form, the CDR3 reads TGTGCCAGCAGCTTAGAGGACAGCAGGACAGCAGATACGCAGTATTTT. Amino acids: CASSLEDSRTADTQYF.

The chain is built from TRBV19 and TRBJ2-1; 12 nucleotides match TRBD1. This CDR3 region has 15 residues. V was pared by 3 bases and J by 7 bases, with 4 bases of the junction left unmatched. Looked up from germline, CDR1 is LNHDA and CDR2 is SQIVND (reference sequence). The CDR3 loop is CASSMEGQGANEQFF. DNA of the CDR3: TGTGCCAGTAGTATGGAGGGACAGGGGGCTAATGAGCAGTTCTTC.

This chain uses TRBV4-2 with TRBJ2-7; TRBD1 matches 7 bases. The CDR3 spans 14 residues. With 7 bases clipped from V and 5 bases from J, the junction kept 11 bases outside the gene matches. Germline V gene data show CDR1 as LGHNA and CDR2 as YNFKEQ. CDR3 DNA: TGTGCCAGCACGAGGGAGACAGGGAGCCACGAGCAGTACTTC. It encodes CASTRETGSHEQYF.

J is TRBJ1-4 and V is TRBV7-9; D is possibly TRBD1 (5 bases). V was pared by 3 bases and J by 2 bases, with 16 bases between. CDR3 size: 17 residues. Germline CDR1 is SEHNR and CDR2 is FQNEAQ (reference sequence). The chain's CDR3 is CASSFGGGSTTNEKLFF. The CDR3 coding sequence is TGTGCCAGCAGCTTTGGGGGGGGTTCCACGACTAATGAAAAACTGTTTTTT.

In this sample, this clone turned up a few times. This chain uses TRBV6-4 with TRBJ1-6, with D perhaps TRBD1 (5 bases). With 6 bases removed from V and 5 bases from J, the gap between germline ends came to 11 bases. CDR1 and CDR2 from the germline V gene are MRHNA and SNTAGT. The CDR3 length is 14 residues. The CDR3 sequence is CASSDDSDNSPLHF. The CDR3 nucleotides are TGTGCCAGCAGCGACGACAGCGATAATTCACCCCTCCACTTT.

J is TRBJ1-1 and V is TRBV13; 7 bases are a match to TRBD1. The germline V gene encodes CDR1 PRHDT and CDR2 FYEKMQ (reference sequence). V was clipped by 5 bases and J by 2 bases; unmatched bases: 5. There are 14 residues in the CDR3. CDR3 DNA: TGTGCCAGCAGCCCCGGGACAGCAAACACTGAAGCTTTCTTT. It encodes CASSPGTANTEAFF.

The CDR3 region has the DNA TGTGCCAGCAGTGCACAGGGGCTAACTGAAGCTTTCTTT. As protein: CASSAQGLTEAFF. The chain recombines TRBV6-5 with TRBJ1-1, with 7 bases aligning to TRBD1. The CDR3 covers 13 residues. The V gene end was trimmed by 5 bases and the J gene end by 5 bases; junction bases not matched to a gene: 5. Germline-derived CDR1 and CDR2 are MNHEY and SVGAGI.

This chain uses TRBV19 with TRBJ1-5; no firm D call. The CDR3 has 15 amino acids. CDR1 and CDR2 from the germline V gene are LNHDA and SQIVND (reference sequence). V lost 3 bases to trimming and J lost 1 base, with 10 bases between them. The CDR3 loop reads CASSILLESNQPQHF. CDR3 nucleotides: TGTGCCAGTAGTATTCTCCTGGAGAGCAATCAGCCCCAGCATTTT.

The chain uses TRBV14 and TRBJ2-2, with D maybe TRBD2 (6 bases). CDR3 size: 16 residues. The V end lost 1 base, the J end lost 7 bases, and 16 bases lay between the germline ends. The germline CDR1 and CDR2 sequences are SGHDN and FVKESK. CDR3 amino acids: CASSQVGGVRSGELFF. The CDR3, as DNA: TGTGCCAGCAGCCAAGTCGGAGGGGTTCGAAGCGGGGAGCTGTTTTTT. Supplemented by reference TRBV14 and TRBJ2-2, the full variable domain reads EAGVTQFPSHSVIEKGQTVTLRCDPISGHDNLYWYRRVMGKEIKFLLHFVKESKQDESGMPNNRFLAERTGGTYSTLKVQPAELEDSGVYFCASSQVGGVRSGELFFGEGSRLTVL.

The chain is built from TRBV7-6 and TRBJ2-7; maybe TRBD1 (6 bases). The V gene lost 4 bases and the J gene lost 4 bases, with 14 bases spanning the gap. The CDR3 spans 14 residues. CDR1 is SGHVS and CDR2 is FNYEAQ in the germline V gene. The CDR3 region is CASSYRDQGYEQYF. The CDR3 nucleotides read TGTGCCAGCAGCTACAGGGACCAGGGGTACGAGCAGTACTTC.

This chain uses TRBV2 with TRBJ2-3; 7 nucleotides match TRBD2. Trimming at V came to 4 bases and at J to 1 base, leaving 5 bases not matched to a gene. This CDR3 is built from 15 residues. Germline values: CDR1 SNHLY, CDR2 FYNNEI. The CDR3, as DNA: TGTGCCAGCAGTGGCTGGGGGAGGGGCACAGATACGCAGTATTTT. This sequence encodes CASSGWGRGTDTQYF.

V is TRBV5-4 and J is TRBJ2-2; maybe TRBD2 (5 bases). Trimming cost V 3 bases and J 8 bases, with 11 bases left between them. Germline CDR1 reads SGHNT; CDR2 reads YYREEE (reference sequence). This CDR3 is 13 amino acids long. The CDR3 region has the DNA TGTGCCAGCAGCTCGGAAGCGGAAGGGGAGCTGTTTTTT. Its protein product is CASSSEAEGELFF.

V usage is TRBV5-6 and J usage is TRBJ1-1; D is possibly TRBD1 (5 bases). The V end was cut by 4 bases, the J end by 0 bases, with 19 bases between. The germline V gene has CDR1 SGHDT and CDR2 YYEEEE. The CDR3 sequence is 17 residues long. The CDR3 DNA reads as TGTGCCAGCAGCGTTCAGGGAGGGGTCCGAATGAACACTGAAGCTTTCTTT. This codes for CASSVQGGVRMNTEAFF. The full variable domain, completed using reference TRBV5-6 and TRBJ1-1, is DAGVTQSPTHLIKTRGQQVTLRCSPKSGHDTVSWYQQALGQGPQFIFQYYEEEERQRGNFPDRFSGHQFPNYSSELNVNALLLGDSALYLCASSVQGGVRMNTEAFFGQGTRLTVV.

The V gene is TRBV5-1, the J gene TRBJ2-3; a possible D gene is TRBD2 (5 bases). Trimming removed 0 bases from V and 5 bases from J, with 13 bases in between. The CDR3 length is 15 residues. Germline V gene data show CDR1 as SGHRS and CDR2 as YFSETQ. The CDR3 region has the DNA TGCGCCAGCAGCTTGGCCGGGGTACGGAAAGATACGCAGTATTTT. Translation: CASSLAGVRKDTQYF.

The J gene is TRBJ2-3, the V gene TRBV7-2; D is possibly TRBD2 (5 bases). The CDR3 is 14 amino acids. Trimming removed 5 bases at V and 0 bases at J, with 9 bases between. Germline lookup yields CDR1 SGHTA and CDR2 FQGNSA. The CDR3 region has the DNA TGTGCCAGCAGCGGAGGACTGAGCACAGATACGCAGTATTTT. Amino acids: CASSGGLSTDTQYF.

CDR3 sequence reads: CASNMELGNTEAFF. CDR3 bases: TGTGCCAGCAATATGGAGCTAGGAAACACTGAAGCTTTCTTT. The chain employs TRBV2 and TRBJ1-1; no definite D call. V was cut by 7 bases and J by 2 bases, with 14 bases left in between. Germline V gene sequence: CDR1 SNHLY, CDR2 FYNNEI. This CDR3 contains 14 residues.